This TCR beta chain came from a study of PD-1 blockade in classical Hodgkin lymphoma. Study results and limitations: Before treatment, TCR diversity in newly diagnosed patients was reportedly lower than in healthy donors. The diversity seen at baseline in complete responders resembled that of newly diagnosed patients. Exclusion was the outcome for patients who began nivolumab under 1 year after ASCT. In CD4+ cells, TCR diversity went up significantly by C4D1, but in CD8+ cells it did not.

Comment on this clone: Antigen: not known.

V gave up 3 bases and J gave up 3 bases, with 5 bases separating them. This CDR3 has 12 residues. Germline assignment: CDR1 SNHLY and CDR2 FYNNEI. Time point meaning: cycle 4 day 1 (C4D1), after more than five weeks of nivolumab. Brentuximab vedotin exposure varied, and every patient relapsed after autologous stem cell transplantation. Isolation of CD4+ T cells from thawed PBMCs was performed by magnetic negative selection. Method: immunoSEQ multiplex PCR; TCRdb's copy keeps in-frame clones and lacks some. In the table there are around 28,000 clones, 80% to 90% of which are singletons. This chain connects TRBV2 to TRBJ2-5; no clear D gene. Sequenced material: CD4+ T cells from blood, taken before the fourth cycle of nivolumab. The sequence derives from a human donor with classical Hodgkin lymphoma. In nucleotides, the CDR3 is TGTGCCAGCAGTGAGGCAGAAGAGACCCAGTACTTC. Its translation: CASSEAEETQYF. The variable domain in full, with the rest retrieved from reference TRBV2 and TRBJ2-5, is EPEVTQTPSHQVTQMGQEVILRCVPISNHLYFYWYRQILGQKVEFLVSFYNNEISEKSEIFDDQFSVERPDGSNFTLKIRSTKLEDSAMYFCASSEAEETQYFGPGTRLLVL.